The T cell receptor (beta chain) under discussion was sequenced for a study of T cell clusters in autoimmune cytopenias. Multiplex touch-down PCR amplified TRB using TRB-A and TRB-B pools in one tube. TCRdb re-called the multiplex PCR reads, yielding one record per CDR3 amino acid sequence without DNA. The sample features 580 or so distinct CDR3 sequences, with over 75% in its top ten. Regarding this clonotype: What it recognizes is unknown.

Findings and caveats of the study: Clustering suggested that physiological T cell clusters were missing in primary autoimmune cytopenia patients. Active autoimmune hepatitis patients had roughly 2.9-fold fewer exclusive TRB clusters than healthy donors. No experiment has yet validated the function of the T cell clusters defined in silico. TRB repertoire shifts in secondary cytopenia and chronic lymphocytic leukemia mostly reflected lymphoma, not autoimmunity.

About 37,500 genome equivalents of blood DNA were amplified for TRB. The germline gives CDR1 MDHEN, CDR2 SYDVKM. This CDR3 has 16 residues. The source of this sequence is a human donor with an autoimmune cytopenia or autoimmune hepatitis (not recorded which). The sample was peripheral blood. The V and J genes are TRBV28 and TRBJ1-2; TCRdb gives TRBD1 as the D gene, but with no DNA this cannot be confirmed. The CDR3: CASSFARTGGSYGYTF.